This T cell receptor beta chain stems from a study of T-cell memory formation after mild COVID-19. Looking at the study overall: TCR clusters were largely donor specific. Study-level points and caveats: From day 15 to 85, contracting clones were balanced between CD4 and CD8, whereas later expanders leaned toward CD4+.

A note on this clonotype: No antigen is known for it.

The V segment lost 0 bases and the J segment 7 bases; nucleotides outside the gene matches: 7. Germline assignment: CDR1 SGHRS and CDR2 YFSETQ. The CDR3 loop spans 15 amino acids. TCRdb called the 5' RACE reads again in MiXCR, with one record for every CDR3 protein. The sample holds around 450,000 distinct CDR3 sequences, over 15% seen once. The V and J genes are TRBV5-1 and TRBJ2-1; 7 nucleotides line up with TRBD1. The sequence came from an adult woman who had mild COVID-19 (a few samples of this study predate the infection). Cell type and time point are not known. Material: PBMCs or a T cell subset sorted from them (not recorded which). This CDR3 reads CASSLVGGLRNEQFF. Written as DNA, the CDR3 is TGCGCCAGCAGCTTGGTAGGGGGCCTGCGGAATGAGCAGTTCTTC.